A selection of T cell receptor beta chains follows, all from one sample in a study of T-cell reconstitution after alpha-beta-depleted transplantation in children. TCRdb reanalysed the PCR reads using MiXCR and keeps one entry per CDR3 protein. The table has fewer than 250,000 distinct CDR3 sequences, approximately 17% seen once. The specimen comprised PBMCs, mostly from graft donor cells, sampled 360 days after TCRalphabeta/CD19-depleted stem cell transplant. The receptor source for this set is a male patient aged 2 to 10 who had a stem cell transplant for acute lymphoblastic leukemia, so the T cells may come from the graft donor. The CDR3 runs from the conserved cysteine through the conserved F or W.

V gene	J gene	CDR3 length	CDR3 protein
TRBV5-1	TRBJ2-1	17	CASSPMDPPRSYNEQFF
TRBV3-1	TRBJ1-2	14	CASSPGLVDYGYTF
TRBV29-1	TRBJ1-2	12	CSVDVDSIVKTF
TRBV20-1	TRBJ2-1	16	CSARVGGDRHYNEQFF
TRBV7-9	TRBJ1-1	16	CASSHPIRGEYTEAFF
TRBV20-1	TRBJ2-1	15	CSARPPGGPYNEQFF
TRBV6-5	TRBJ2-2	12	CASSYSGGELFF
TRBV5-1	TRBJ2-7	15	CASSAPGQGIYEQYF
TRBV20-1	TRBJ1-1	12	CSARSGSTEAFF
TRBV6-5	TRBJ2-2	14	CASSYSRLTGELFF
TRBV12-3/TRBV12-4	TRBJ1-1	15	CASSLYTAPNTEAFF
TRBV18	TRBJ2-1	16	CASSPPSGGLYNEQFF
TRBV7-7	TRBJ2-5	14	CASSFLPQAETQYF
TRBV5-1	TRBJ2-2	15	CASSPGQGAAGELFF
TRBV4-2	TRBJ2-1	15	CASSPRDRGRVEQFF
TRBV2	TRBJ2-1	11	CASSEGAGGYF
TRBV12-3/TRBV12-4	TRBJ2-7	15	CASSFYQGGSYEQYF
TRBV20-1	TRBJ2-7	13	CSAPRTGIYEQYF